These T cell receptor beta chains were read from a single sample in a study. MiXCR, applied by TCRdb to the 5' RACE reads, yields one record per CDR3 protein. The data contain approximately 40,000 distinct CDR3 sequences, 18% of them singletons. Sequenced sample: naive CD4+ T cells sorted from a lymph node. The receptors come from a female donor with breast cancer. The CDR3 runs from the conserved cysteine through the conserved F or W. Each record gives: V gene, clone size, CDR3 length, J gene, D gene, CDR3 DNA, CDR3 protein. The D gene is left open where the match is weak. Clone size, where shown, is once, few, many, or a class for clones that have expanded.

v_call: TRBV2; clone_size: NA; cdr3_length: 14; j_call: TRBJ2-2; d_call: NA; cdr3_nt: TGTGCCAGCAGGCGGGGACTCCCAACCGGGGAGCTGTTTTTT; cdr3_aa: CASRRGLPTGELFF
v_call: TRBV7-7; clone_size: few; cdr3_length: 13; j_call: TRBJ2-2; d_call: NA; cdr3_nt: TGTGCTAACAGCTCAGTTAACACCGGGGAGCTGTTTTTT; cdr3_aa: CANSSVNTGELFF
v_call: TRBV5-1; clone_size: few; cdr3_length: 15; j_call: TRBJ2-1; d_call: TRBD2; cdr3_nt: TGCGCCAGCAGCCTCGGGACTAGTACCAACAATGAGCAGTTCTTC; cdr3_aa: CASSLGTSTNNEQFF
v_call: TRBV7-2; clone_size: NA; cdr3_length: 11; j_call: TRBJ2-1; d_call: NA; cdr3_nt: TGTGCCAGCAGCTTAAAAATCGAGCAGTTCTTC; cdr3_aa: CASSLKIEQFF
v_call: TRBV5-1; clone_size: NA; cdr3_length: 16; j_call: TRBJ1-4; d_call: TRBD1; cdr3_nt: TGCGCCAGCAGCTCGAAACCGGGACAGGCTAATGAAAAACTGTTTTTT; cdr3_aa: CASSSKPGQANEKLFF
v_call: TRBV5-5; clone_size: many; cdr3_length: 15; j_call: TRBJ2-5; d_call: TRBD1; cdr3_nt: TGTGCCAGCAGCTTGGTAAGGGGGCGAGGAGAGACCCAGTACTTC; cdr3_aa: CASSLVRGRGETQYF
v_call: TRBV12-3/TRBV12-4; clone_size: many; cdr3_length: 14; j_call: TRBJ2-3; d_call: NA; cdr3_nt: TGTGCCAGCAGACAGGGGAGGGGCACAGATACGCAGTATTTT; cdr3_aa: CASRQGRGTDTQYF
v_call: TRBV5-1; clone_size: few; cdr3_length: 17; j_call: TRBJ2-1; d_call: TRBD2; cdr3_nt: TGCGCCAGCAGCTCGTTGAAAGGAGCGGGAGGTAACAATGAGCAGTTCTTC; cdr3_aa: CASSSLKGAGGNNEQFF
v_call: TRBV2; clone_size: few; cdr3_length: 17; j_call: TRBJ2-5; d_call: TRBD2; cdr3_nt: TGTGCCAGCAGTGAAACCCGAGGGCTCCCGGGGGGAGAGACCCAGTACTTC; cdr3_aa: CASSETRGLPGGETQYF
v_call: TRBV20-1; clone_size: NA; cdr3_length: 17; j_call: TRBJ2-2; d_call: NA; cdr3_nt: TGCAGTGCTAGAGATTGGGGGTCACCCGCGAACACCGGGGAGCTGTTTTTT; cdr3_aa: CSARDWGSPANTGELFF
v_call: TRBV5-1; clone_size: medium-sized; cdr3_length: 13; j_call: TRBJ2-1; d_call: NA; cdr3_nt: TGCGCCAGCAGCTTGGCACAGTACAATGAGCAGTTCTTC; cdr3_aa: CASSLAQYNEQFF
v_call: TRBV20-1; clone_size: medium-sized; cdr3_length: 13; j_call: TRBJ1-2; d_call: NA; cdr3_nt: TGCAGTGCCCTAAACGAGGGAGGAATTGGCTACACCTTC; cdr3_aa: CSALNEGGIGYTF
v_call: TRBV18; clone_size: NA; cdr3_length: 12; j_call: TRBJ2-7; d_call: NA; cdr3_nt: TGTGCCAGCTCACCAGGGGCCTACGAGCAGTACTTC; cdr3_aa: CASSPGAYEQYF
v_call: TRBV24-1; clone_size: few; cdr3_length: 16; j_call: TRBJ1-5; d_call: TRBD1; cdr3_nt: TGTGCCACCAGTGCCCGGGGACAGGGGAGCAATCAGCCCCAGCATTTT; cdr3_aa: CATSARGQGSNQPQHF
v_call: TRBV6-5; clone_size: NA; cdr3_length: 13; j_call: TRBJ1-2; d_call: NA; cdr3_nt: TGTGCCAGCAGTACAGGGTTTAACTATGGCTACACCTTC; cdr3_aa: CASSTGFNYGYTF
v_call: TRBV3-1; clone_size: NA; cdr3_length: 14; j_call: TRBJ1-2; d_call: NA; cdr3_nt: TGTGCCAGCAGCCAAGATACGGCAGGGCGCGGCTACACCTTC; cdr3_aa: CASSQDTAGRGYTF
v_call: TRBV5-1; clone_size: NA; cdr3_length: 14; j_call: TRBJ1-1; d_call: NA; cdr3_nt: TGCGCCAGCAGCTCGGGGGGCAGGAACACTGAAGCTTTCTTT; cdr3_aa: CASSSGGRNTEAFF
v_call: TRBV9; clone_size: few; cdr3_length: 16; j_call: TRBJ2-3; d_call: TRBD2; cdr3_nt: TGTGCCAGCAGCGCCCGGACTAGCGGGGACCGAGATACGCAGTATTTT; cdr3_aa: CASSARTSGDRDTQYF
v_call: TRBV20-1; clone_size: NA; cdr3_length: 13; j_call: TRBJ1-3; d_call: NA; cdr3_nt: TGCAGTGCTGGTACCAACTCTGGAAACACCATATATTTT; cdr3_aa: CSAGTNSGNTIYF
v_call: TRBV5-1; clone_size: many; cdr3_length: 14; j_call: TRBJ1-2; d_call: TRBD1; cdr3_nt: TGCGCCAGCAGCTTGGCCGTCGCAGGGGGTGGCTACACCTTC; cdr3_aa: CASSLAVAGGGYTF
v_call: TRBV6-5; clone_size: medium-sized; cdr3_length: 15; j_call: TRBJ2-1; d_call: NA; cdr3_nt: TGTGCCAGCAGTCCCGGATTTAATACGTACAATGAGCAGTTCTTC; cdr3_aa: CASSPGFNTYNEQFF
v_call: TRBV29-1; clone_size: medium-sized; cdr3_length: 14; j_call: TRBJ2-2; d_call: TRBD1; cdr3_nt: TGCAGCGCCCAGGGACAGGGGAACACCGGGGAGCTGTTTTTT; cdr3_aa: CSAQGQGNTGELFF
v_call: TRBV6-6; clone_size: NA; cdr3_length: 12; j_call: TRBJ1-4; d_call: TRBD1; cdr3_nt: TGTGCCAGCACAGGGGGGTATGAAAAACTGTTTTTT; cdr3_aa: CASTGGYEKLFF
v_call: TRBV7-2; clone_size: NA; cdr3_length: 14; j_call: TRBJ2-3; d_call: TRBD2; cdr3_nt: TGTGCCAGCAGCTTACTAGCGGGCACAGATACGCAGTATTTT; cdr3_aa: CASSLLAGTDTQYF
v_call: TRBV7-2; clone_size: many; cdr3_length: 17; j_call: TRBJ1-6; d_call: NA; cdr3_nt: TGTGCCAGCAGCTTAGTAAGGGACCACAAAAAGAACTCACCCCTCCACTTT; cdr3_aa: CASSLVRDHKKNSPLHF
v_call: TRBV5-1; clone_size: few; cdr3_length: 16; j_call: TRBJ2-1; d_call: TRBD2; cdr3_nt: TGCGCCAGCAGAGTTGACGGGGGAGGGTCCTACAATGAGCAGTTCTTC; cdr3_aa: CASRVDGGGSYNEQFF
v_call: TRBV7-2; clone_size: NA; cdr3_length: 14; j_call: TRBJ2-7; d_call: TRBD1; cdr3_nt: TGTGCCAGCAGCCCCGGGACAGGGAACTACGAGCAGTACTTC; cdr3_aa: CASSPGTGNYEQYF
v_call: TRBV20-1; clone_size: NA; cdr3_length: 17; j_call: TRBJ2-1; d_call: TRBD1; cdr3_nt: TGCAGTGCTAGAGCCTTAATACCGGGACAGGTGAACAATGAGCAGTTCTTC; cdr3_aa: CSARALIPGQVNNEQFF
v_call: TRBV6-5; clone_size: medium-sized; cdr3_length: 15; j_call: TRBJ2-7; d_call: TRBD2; cdr3_nt: TGTGCCAGCAGTTACGTCAAAGCGGGGAAGTACGAGCAGTACTTC; cdr3_aa: CASSYVKAGKYEQYF
v_call: TRBV6-1; clone_size: many; cdr3_length: 13; j_call: TRBJ1-1; d_call: NA; cdr3_nt: TGTGCCAGCACGCTTACAGGGATCACTGAAGCTTTCTTT; cdr3_aa: CASTLTGITEAFF
v_call: TRBV20-1; clone_size: NA; cdr3_length: 14; j_call: TRBJ2-7; d_call: NA; cdr3_nt: TGCAGTGCTAGACGGGGACCCCCGGACGACGAGCAGTACTTC; cdr3_aa: CSARRGPPDDEQYF
v_call: TRBV4-1; clone_size: NA; cdr3_length: 15; j_call: TRBJ2-5; d_call: NA; cdr3_nt: TGCGCCAGCAGCCAAGGTTTTGGGACACTTGAGACCCAGTACTTC; cdr3_aa: CASSQGFGTLETQYF
v_call: TRBV6-6; clone_size: few; cdr3_length: 16; j_call: TRBJ1-1; d_call: TRBD1; cdr3_nt: TGTGCCAGCAGTTACGGGTCCCGAACAGGGGGGGGCGAAGCTTTCTTT; cdr3_aa: CASSYGSRTGGGEAFF
v_call: TRBV7-2; clone_size: few; cdr3_length: 13; j_call: TRBJ2-1; d_call: NA; cdr3_nt: TGTGCCAGCAGCTTAAGTTCCTACAATGAGCAGTTCTTC; cdr3_aa: CASSLSSYNEQFF
v_call: TRBV6-5; clone_size: many; cdr3_length: 16; j_call: TRBJ1-1; d_call: NA; cdr3_nt: TGTGCCAGCAGGTCAGCCGGGACGGGCATGAACACTGAAGCTTTCTTT; cdr3_aa: CASRSAGTGMNTEAFF
v_call: TRBV20-1; clone_size: few; cdr3_length: 13; j_call: TRBJ2-4; d_call: NA; cdr3_nt: TGCAGTGCTAACTGGGGGCTCAAAAACATTCAGTACTTC; cdr3_aa: CSANWGLKNIQYF
v_call: TRBV12-3/TRBV12-4; clone_size: many; cdr3_length: 13; j_call: TRBJ1-2; d_call: NA; cdr3_nt: TGTGCCAGCAGCCAACTTAAGAACTATGGCTACACCTTC; cdr3_aa: CASSQLKNYGYTF
v_call: TRBV27; clone_size: NA; cdr3_length: 13; j_call: TRBJ1-2; d_call: TRBD1; cdr3_nt: TGTGCCAGCAGTCAGACAGGGAACTATGGCTACACCTTC; cdr3_aa: CASSQTGNYGYTF
v_call: TRBV5-5; clone_size: few; cdr3_length: 15; j_call: TRBJ1-1; d_call: TRBD1; cdr3_nt: TGTGCCAGCAGCCTGGGACAGGGGATGGTCACTGAAGCTTTCTTT; cdr3_aa: CASSLGQGMVTEAFF
v_call: TRBV24-1; clone_size: few; cdr3_length: 15; j_call: TRBJ1-1; d_call: NA; cdr3_nt: TGTGCCACCAGTGATGCCGGGGCTATGAACACTGAAGCTTTCTTT; cdr3_aa: CATSDAGAMNTEAFF
v_call: TRBV7-2; clone_size: few; cdr3_length: 16; j_call: TRBJ2-6; d_call: TRBD1; cdr3_nt: TGTGCCAGCAGCCCGCCAGACAGGGGTCGGGCCAACGTCCTGACTTTC; cdr3_aa: CASSPPDRGRANVLTF